A selection of T cell receptor beta chains follows, all from one sample in a study of early T cells in non-severe SARS-CoV-2 infection. TCRdb re-analysed the 5' RACE reads in MiXCR, keeping a single row per CDR3 protein. Among 110,000 or so distinct CDR3 sequences listed, over 10% were seen once. What was sequenced was whole blood. The receptor source for this set is an adult who was a healthcare worker with PCR-confirmed SARS-CoV-2 infection or an uninfected control (not recorded which). Both conserved end residues are trimmed from each CDR3. The order of the fields is V gene, J gene, clone size, CDR3 length, CDR3 protein. Clone sizes are given selectively: once, few, many, or a class where the clone is expanded.

V gene: TRBV6-4
J gene: TRBJ2-2
clone size: few
CDR3 length: 12
CDR3 protein: ASRLRGNTGELF

V gene: TRBV27
J gene: TRBJ2-1
clone size: many
CDR3 length: 13
CDR3 protein: ASSLGSTRRLVQF

V gene: TRBV9
J gene: TRBJ1-6
clone size: few
CDR3 length: 14
CDR3 protein: ASSVDSRAGNSPLH

V gene: TRBV13
J gene: TRBJ2-7
clone size: many
CDR3 length: 17
CDR3 protein: ASSLVPGGPTGITYEQY

V gene: TRBV5-1
J gene: TRBJ1-1
clone size: .
CDR3 length: 13
CDR3 protein: ASSSRDGANTEAF

V gene: TRBV24-1
J gene: TRBJ2-3
clone size: many
CDR3 length: 15
CDR3 protein: ATSDLTGTADTDTQY

V gene: TRBV18
J gene: TRBJ1-6
clone size: few
CDR3 length: 13
CDR3 protein: ASSPHPPLESPLH

V gene: TRBV7-9
J gene: TRBJ2-3
clone size: many
CDR3 length: 16
CDR3 protein: ASSMPGLAGESTDTQY

V gene: TRBV30
J gene: TRBJ2-7
clone size: many
CDR3 length: 12
CDR3 protein: AWSRGEGQYEQY

V gene: TRBV7-3
J gene: TRBJ2-3
clone size: .
CDR3 length: 14
CDR3 protein: ASSRGLAKSTDTQY

V gene: TRBV6-1
J gene: TRBJ1-5
clone size: many
CDR3 length: 12
CDR3 protein: ASSEGTGGLPQH

V gene: TRBV15
J gene: TRBJ1-1
clone size: many
CDR3 length: 14
CDR3 protein: ATSSGADRFPTEAF

V gene: TRBV11-2
J gene: TRBJ2-7
clone size: many
CDR3 length: 12
CDR3 protein: ASSQGGGSYEQY

V gene: TRBV28
J gene: TRBJ2-1
clone size: many
CDR3 length: 13
CDR3 protein: ASSSGGGPNNEQF

V gene: TRBV5-1
J gene: TRBJ2-1
clone size: few
CDR3 length: 14
CDR3 protein: ASSWTSASSYNEQF

V gene: TRBV13
J gene: TRBJ1-1
clone size: many
CDR3 length: 14
CDR3 protein: ASSRRSGGRNTEAF

V gene: TRBV9
J gene: TRBJ1-5
clone size: few
CDR3 length: 13
CDR3 protein: ASSVGHDSNQPQH

V gene: TRBV7-9
J gene: TRBJ2-7
clone size: many
CDR3 length: 13
CDR3 protein: ASSFRLAGPYEQY

V gene: TRBV7-9
J gene: TRBJ2-1
clone size: many
CDR3 length: 13
CDR3 protein: ASSLSLAGYNEQF

V gene: TRBV19
J gene: TRBJ2-3
clone size: few
CDR3 length: 11
CDR3 protein: ASSAVSTDTQY

V gene: TRBV6-5
J gene: TRBJ2-7
clone size: .
CDR3 length: 13
CDR3 protein: ASSYKAGGSYEQY

V gene: TRBV11-2
J gene: TRBJ2-5
clone size: many
CDR3 length: 11
CDR3 protein: ASSLGTTETQY

V gene: TRBV28
J gene: TRBJ1-2
clone size: .
CDR3 length: 9
CDR3 protein: ASSRASGYT

V gene: TRBV20-1
J gene: TRBJ1-1
clone size: few
CDR3 length: 11
CDR3 protein: SARGQVTTEAF

V gene: TRBV6-6
J gene: TRBJ2-3
clone size: many
CDR3 length: 11
CDR3 protein: ASSYSTGTGGY

V gene: TRBV5-1
J gene: TRBJ2-2
clone size: few
CDR3 length: 12
CDR3 protein: ASSINSNTGELF

V gene: TRBV14
J gene: TRBJ1-3
clone size: few
CDR3 length: 15
CDR3 protein: ASSHRAGTRSGNTIY

V gene: TRBV7-9
J gene: TRBJ1-3
clone size: many
CDR3 length: 17
CDR3 protein: ASSSPRDRDSNFGNTIY

V gene: TRBV11-2
J gene: TRBJ2-7
clone size: many
CDR3 length: 11
CDR3 protein: ASSFTGGHEQY

V gene: TRBV10-2
J gene: TRBJ1-2
clone size: many
CDR3 length: 14
CDR3 protein: ASSELGWGSIYGYT

V gene: TRBV5-6
J gene: TRBJ1-2
clone size: .
CDR3 length: 15
CDR3 protein: ASSFDHDNKELYGYT

V gene: TRBV18
J gene: TRBJ1-2
clone size: .
CDR3 length: 12
CDR3 protein: ASSPPSADYGYT

V gene: TRBV28
J gene: TRBJ2-3
clone size: .
CDR3 length: 16
CDR3 protein: ASSSPSLAGGFSDTQY

V gene: TRBV7-9
J gene: TRBJ1-6
clone size: .
CDR3 length: 10
CDR3 protein: ASSLGDSPLH

V gene: TRBV6-2/TRBV6-3
J gene: TRBJ2-2
clone size: many
CDR3 length: 12
CDR3 protein: ASSQDTITGELF

V gene: TRBV5-1
J gene: TRBJ2-1
clone size: .
CDR3 length: 16
CDR3 protein: ASNRGLAGDPAYNEQF

V gene: TRBV7-6
J gene: TRBJ1-4
clone size: .
CDR3 length: 12
CDR3 protein: ASSPGQGPEKLF

V gene: TRBV29-1
J gene: TRBJ2-1
clone size: many
CDR3 length: 12
CDR3 protein: SVRLAGTYNEQF

V gene: TRBV7-8
J gene: TRBJ2-7
clone size: many
CDR3 length: 11
CDR3 protein: ASSLVLAYEQY

V gene: TRBV7-3
J gene: TRBJ1-1
clone size: many
CDR3 length: 12
CDR3 protein: ASSFTVSNTEAF

V gene: TRBV14
J gene: TRBJ2-5
clone size: many
CDR3 length: 11
CDR3 protein: ASSQELGETQY